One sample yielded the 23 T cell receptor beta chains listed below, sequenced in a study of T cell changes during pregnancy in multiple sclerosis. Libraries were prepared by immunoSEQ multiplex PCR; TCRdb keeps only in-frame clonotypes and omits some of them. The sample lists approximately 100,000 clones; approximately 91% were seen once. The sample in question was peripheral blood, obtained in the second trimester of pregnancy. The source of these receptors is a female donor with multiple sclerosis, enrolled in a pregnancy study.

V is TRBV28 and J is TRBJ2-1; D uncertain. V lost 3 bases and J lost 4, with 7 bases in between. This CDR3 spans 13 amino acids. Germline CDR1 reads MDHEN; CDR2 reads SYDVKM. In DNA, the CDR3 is TGTGCCAGCAGTTTCAGGATTTACAATGAGCAGTTCTTC. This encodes CASSFRIYNEQFF.

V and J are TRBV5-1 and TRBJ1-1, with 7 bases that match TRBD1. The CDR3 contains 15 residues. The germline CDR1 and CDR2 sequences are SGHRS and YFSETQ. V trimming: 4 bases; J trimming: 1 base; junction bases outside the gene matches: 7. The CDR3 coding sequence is TGCGCCAGCAGCATAGGGGGCGCGAGGAACACTGAAGCTTTCTTT. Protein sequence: CASSIGGARNTEAFF.

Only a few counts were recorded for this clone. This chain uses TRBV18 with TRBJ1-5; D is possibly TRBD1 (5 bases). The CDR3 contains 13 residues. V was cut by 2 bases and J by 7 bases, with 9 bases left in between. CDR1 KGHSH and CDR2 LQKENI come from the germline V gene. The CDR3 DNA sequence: TGTGCCAGCTCACCAATCAAGGGGCAGCCCCAGCATTTT. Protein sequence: CASSPIKGQPQHF.

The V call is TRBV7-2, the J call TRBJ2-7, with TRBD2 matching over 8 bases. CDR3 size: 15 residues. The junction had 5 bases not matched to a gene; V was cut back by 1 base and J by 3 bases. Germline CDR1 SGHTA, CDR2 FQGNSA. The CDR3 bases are TGTGCCAGCAGCTTAGAATCCAGCGGGGGCTACGAGCAGTACTTC. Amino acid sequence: CASSLESSGGYEQYF.

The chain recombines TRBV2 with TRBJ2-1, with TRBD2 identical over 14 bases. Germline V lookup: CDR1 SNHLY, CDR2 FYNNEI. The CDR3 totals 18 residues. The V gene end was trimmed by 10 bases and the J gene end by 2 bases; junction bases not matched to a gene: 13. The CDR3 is CAIKGGLAGGVAYNEQFF. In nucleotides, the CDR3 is TGTGCCATCAAGGGAGGACTAGCGGGAGGAGTTGCCTACAATGAGCAGTTCTTC.

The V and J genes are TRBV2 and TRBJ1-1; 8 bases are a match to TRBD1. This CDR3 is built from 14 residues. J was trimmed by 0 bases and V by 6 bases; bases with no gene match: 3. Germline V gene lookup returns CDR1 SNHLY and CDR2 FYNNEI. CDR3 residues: CASRMDRVNTEAFF. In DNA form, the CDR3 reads TGTGCCAGCAGGATGGACAGGGTGAACACTGAAGCTTTCTTT.

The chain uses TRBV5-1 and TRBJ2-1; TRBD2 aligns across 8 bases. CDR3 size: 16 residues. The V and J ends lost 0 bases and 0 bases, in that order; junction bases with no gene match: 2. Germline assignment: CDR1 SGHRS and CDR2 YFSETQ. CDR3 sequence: CASSLVAGGSYNEQFF. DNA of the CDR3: TGCGCCAGCAGCTTGGTTGCGGGGGGCTCCTACAATGAGCAGTTCTTC. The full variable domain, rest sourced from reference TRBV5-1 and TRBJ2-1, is KAGVTQTPRYLIKTRGQQVTLSCSPISGHRSVSWYQQTPGQGLQFLFEYFSETQRNKGNFPGRFSGRQFSNSRSEMNVSTLELGDSALYLCASSLVAGGSYNEQFFGPGTRLTVL.

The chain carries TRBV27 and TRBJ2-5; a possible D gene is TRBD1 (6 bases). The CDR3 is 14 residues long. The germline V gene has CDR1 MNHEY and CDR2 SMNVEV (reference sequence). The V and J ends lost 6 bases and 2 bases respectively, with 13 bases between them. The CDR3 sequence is CASSPAGVQETQYF. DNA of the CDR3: TGTGCCAGCAGCCCGGCAGGGGTACAAGAGACCCAGTACTTC.

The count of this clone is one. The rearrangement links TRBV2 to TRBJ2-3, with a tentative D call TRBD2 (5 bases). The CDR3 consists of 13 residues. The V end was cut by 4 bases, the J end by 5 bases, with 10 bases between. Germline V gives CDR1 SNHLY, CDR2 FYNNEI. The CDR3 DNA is TGTGCCAGCAGTGGCTCGGGGAGAGATACGCAGTATTTT. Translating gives CASSGSGRDTQYF.

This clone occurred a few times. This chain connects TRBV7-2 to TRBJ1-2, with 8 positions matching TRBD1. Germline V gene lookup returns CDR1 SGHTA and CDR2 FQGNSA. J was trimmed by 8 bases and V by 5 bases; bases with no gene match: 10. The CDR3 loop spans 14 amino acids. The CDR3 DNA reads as TGTGCCAGCAGCGGCGGACAGGGAGGAGAAGGCTACACCTTC. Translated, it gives CASSGGQGGEGYTF.

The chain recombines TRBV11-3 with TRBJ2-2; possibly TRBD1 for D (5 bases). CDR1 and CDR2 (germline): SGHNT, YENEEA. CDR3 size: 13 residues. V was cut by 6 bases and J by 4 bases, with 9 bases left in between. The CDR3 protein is CASRPGPTGELFF. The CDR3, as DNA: TGTGCCAGCAGGCCAGGGCCCACCGGGGAGCTGTTTTTT.

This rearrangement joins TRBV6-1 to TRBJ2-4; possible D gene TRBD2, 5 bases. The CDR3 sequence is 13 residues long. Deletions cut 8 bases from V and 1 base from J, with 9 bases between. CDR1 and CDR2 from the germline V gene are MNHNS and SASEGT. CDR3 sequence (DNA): TGTGCCAGCGGACCTAGCGCCAAAAACATTCAGTACTTC. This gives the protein CASGPSAKNIQYF.

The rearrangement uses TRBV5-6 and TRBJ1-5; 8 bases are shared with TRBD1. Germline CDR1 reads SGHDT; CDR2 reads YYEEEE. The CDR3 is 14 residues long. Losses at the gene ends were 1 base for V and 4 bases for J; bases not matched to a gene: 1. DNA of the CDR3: TGTGCCAGCAGCTTGCAGGGGGCGAATCAGCCCCAGCATTTT. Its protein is CASSLQGANQPQHF.

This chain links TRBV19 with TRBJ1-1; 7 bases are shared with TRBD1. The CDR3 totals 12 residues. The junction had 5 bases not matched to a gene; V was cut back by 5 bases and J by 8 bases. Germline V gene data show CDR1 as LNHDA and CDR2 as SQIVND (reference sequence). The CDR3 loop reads CASSRDRVEAFF. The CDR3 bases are TGTGCCAGTAGTCGCGACAGGGTGGAAGCTTTCTTT.

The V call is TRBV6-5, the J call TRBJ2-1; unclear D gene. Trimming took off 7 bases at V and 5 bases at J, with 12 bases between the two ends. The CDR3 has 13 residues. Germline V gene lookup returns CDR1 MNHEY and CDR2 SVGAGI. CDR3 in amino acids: CASTQRGNNEQFF. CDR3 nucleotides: TGTGCCAGCACCCAACGAGGTAACAATGAGCAGTTCTTC.

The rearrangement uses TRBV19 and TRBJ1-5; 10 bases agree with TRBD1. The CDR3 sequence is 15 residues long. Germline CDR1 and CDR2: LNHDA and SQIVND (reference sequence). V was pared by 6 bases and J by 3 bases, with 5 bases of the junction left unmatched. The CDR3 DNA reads TGTGCCAGTAGGGGACAGGGGATAGACAATCAGCCCCAGCATTTT. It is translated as CASRGQGIDNQPQHF.

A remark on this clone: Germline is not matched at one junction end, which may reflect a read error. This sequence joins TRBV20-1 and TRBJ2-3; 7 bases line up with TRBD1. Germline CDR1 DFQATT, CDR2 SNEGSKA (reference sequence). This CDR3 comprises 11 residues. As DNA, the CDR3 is TGCAGTGCTAGAGCAGGAGGACAGGCCCATTTT. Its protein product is CSARAGGQAHF.

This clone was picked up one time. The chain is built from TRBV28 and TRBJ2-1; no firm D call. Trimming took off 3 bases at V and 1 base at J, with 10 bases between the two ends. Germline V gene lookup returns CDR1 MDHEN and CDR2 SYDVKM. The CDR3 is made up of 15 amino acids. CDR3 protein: CASSLPIPSYNEQFF. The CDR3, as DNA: TGTGCCAGCAGTTTGCCTATACCTTCCTACAATGAGCAGTTCTTC.

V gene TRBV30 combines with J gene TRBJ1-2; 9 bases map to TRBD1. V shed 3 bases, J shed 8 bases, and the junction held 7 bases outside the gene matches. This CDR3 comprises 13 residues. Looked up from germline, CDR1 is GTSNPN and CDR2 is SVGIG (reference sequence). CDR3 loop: CAWSFHTGGGYTF. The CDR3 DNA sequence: TGTGCCTGGAGCTTCCACACAGGGGGCGGCTACACCTTC. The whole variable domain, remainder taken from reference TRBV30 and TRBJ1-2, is SQTIHQWPATLVQPVGSPLSLECTVEGTSNPNLYWYRQAAGRGLQLLFYSVGIGQISSEVPQNLSASRPQDRQFILSSKKLLLSDSGFYLCAWSFHTGGGYTFGSGTRLTVV.

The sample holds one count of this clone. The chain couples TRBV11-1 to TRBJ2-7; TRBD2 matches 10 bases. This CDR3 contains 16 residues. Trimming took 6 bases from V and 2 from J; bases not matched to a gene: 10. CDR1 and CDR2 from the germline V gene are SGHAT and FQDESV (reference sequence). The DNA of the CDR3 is TGTGCCAGCAGTCCGCCGACTAGCGGGCTAACCTACGAGCAGTACTTC. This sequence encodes CASSPPTSGLTYEQYF.

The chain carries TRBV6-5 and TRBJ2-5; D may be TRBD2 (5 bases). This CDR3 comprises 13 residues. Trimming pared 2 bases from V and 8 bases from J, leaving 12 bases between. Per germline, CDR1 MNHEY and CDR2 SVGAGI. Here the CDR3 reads CASSYRIRTTQYF. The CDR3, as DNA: TGTGCCAGCAGTTACAGGATACGGACTACCCAGTACTTC.

Here the CDR3 reads CASSSGAGSGSYGYTF. The CDR3 region has the DNA TGTGCCAGCAGTAGCGGGGCGGGCTCTGGGAGCTATGGCTACACCTTC. The rearrangement links TRBV28 to TRBJ1-2; D perhaps matches TRBD1 (5 bases). The germline CDR1 and CDR2 sequences are MDHEN and SYDVKM. With 5 bases removed from V and 4 bases from J, the gap between germline ends came to 20 bases. The CDR3 loop spans 16 amino acids.

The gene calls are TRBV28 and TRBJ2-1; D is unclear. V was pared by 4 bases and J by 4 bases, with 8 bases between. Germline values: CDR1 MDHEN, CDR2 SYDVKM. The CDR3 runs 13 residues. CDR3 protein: CASSSAVYNEQFF. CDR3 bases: TGTGCCAGCAGTTCCGCGGTTTACAATGAGCAGTTCTTC.